This is a list of T cell receptor beta chains from one sample in a study of OX40 agonist ivuxolimab in advanced cancers. Some clones are missing from TCRdb's copy, which holds only in-frame ones; the method was immunoSEQ multiplex PCR. The top ten clones hold 22% of a sample with approximately 39,000 clones, about 81% of them seen once. Sample: CD4+ or CD8+ T cells sorted from blood, taken in a trial of the OX40 agonist ivuxolimab. These receptors all stem from an adult with an advanced solid tumor such as melanoma, head and neck, liver or kidney cancer. CDR3s include the opening cysteine and the closing phenylalanine or tryptophan. Each record gives: D gene, clone size, V gene, J gene, CDR3 DNA, CDR3 protein. D genes are given only for firm matches. Clone size is not always given. Where it is, it says once, few, many or a class for expanded clones.

D gene: .; clone size: .; V gene: TRBV9; J gene: TRBJ1-6; CDR3 DNA: TGTGCCAGCAGCTCACGGACACAGGGAGGTTCACCCCTCCACTTT; CDR3 protein: CASSSRTQGGSPLHF
D gene: .; clone size: .; V gene: TRBV2; J gene: TRBJ2-5; CDR3 DNA: TGTGCCAGCAGGCATGACAGCTCTCAAGAGACCCAGTACTTC; CDR3 protein: CASRHDSSQETQYF
D gene: .; clone size: .; V gene: TRBV27; J gene: TRBJ1-2; CDR3 DNA: TGTGCCAGCGGTAGGGTTCAGGGAATGACTGGCTACACCTTC; CDR3 protein: CASGRVQGMTGYTF
D gene: TRBD1; clone size: .; V gene: TRBV30; J gene: TRBJ1-1; CDR3 DNA: TGTGCCTGGAGTAGGGGACAGGCCCACACTGAAGCTTTCTTT; CDR3 protein: CAWSRGQAHTEAFF
D gene: TRBD1; clone size: .; V gene: TRBV2; J gene: TRBJ2-1; CDR3 DNA: TGTGCCAGCAGAGTCGAAACAGGGGTCAATGAGCAGTTCTTC; CDR3 protein: CASRVETGVNEQFF
D gene: .; clone size: .; V gene: TRBV11-3; J gene: TRBJ2-1; CDR3 DNA: TGTGCCAGCAGCCTCACATGGGTTTCCTACAATGAGCAGTTCTTC; CDR3 protein: CASSLTWVSYNEQFF
D gene: TRBD1; clone size: once; V gene: TRBV2; J gene: TRBJ2-2; CDR3 DNA: TGTGCCAGCCGAGGACAGGGGATGAACACCGGGGAGCTGTTTTTT; CDR3 protein: CASRGQGMNTGELFF
D gene: TRBD2; clone size: once; V gene: TRBV30; J gene: TRBJ2-5; CDR3 DNA: TGTGCCCGGTCGAGCGGGATACAAGAGACCCAGTACTTC; CDR3 protein: CARSSGIQETQYF
D gene: TRBD1; clone size: .; V gene: TRBV28; J gene: TRBJ1-5; CDR3 DNA: TGTGCCAGCAGTTCCCCGGGGGACAGGGGTGATCAGCCCCAGCATTTT; CDR3 protein: CASSSPGDRGDQPQHF
D gene: .; clone size: .; V gene: TRBV5-1; J gene: TRBJ2-2; CDR3 DNA: TGCGCCAGCAGCTTGGGCGGGGTTAAAAACACCGGGGAGCTGTTTTTT; CDR3 protein: CASSLGGVKNTGELFF
D gene: .; clone size: .; V gene: TRBV5-1; J gene: TRBJ2-5; CDR3 DNA: TGCGCCAGCAGCCAGGGACCACAAGAGACCCAGTACTTC; CDR3 protein: CASSQGPQETQYF
D gene: .; clone size: .; V gene: TRBV6-5; J gene: TRBJ1-1; CDR3 DNA: TGTGCCAGCAGTTCGAAGGGGGATAACACTGAAGCTTTCTTT; CDR3 protein: CASSSKGDNTEAFF
D gene: .; clone size: .; V gene: TRBV11-2; J gene: TRBJ2-2; CDR3 DNA: TGTGCCAGCAGCGGAATCTGGGACTCCCAGAACACCGGGGAGCTGTTTTTT; CDR3 protein: CASSGIWDSQNTGELFF
D gene: .; clone size: .; V gene: TRBV6-6; J gene: TRBJ1-1; CDR3 DNA: TGTGCCAGCAGTCCTAAGAACACTGAAGCTTTCTTT; CDR3 protein: CASSPKNTEAFF
D gene: .; clone size: .; V gene: TRBV11-2; J gene: TRBJ2-3; CDR3 DNA: TGTGCCAGCAGCTTAATCAGGACTGCCACAGATACGCAGTATTTT; CDR3 protein: CASSLIRTATDTQYF
D gene: TRBD2; clone size: .; V gene: TRBV6-1; J gene: TRBJ2-1; CDR3 DNA: TGTGCCAGCTCCCGAACGGGAGGCAATAATGAGCAGTTCTTC; CDR3 protein: CASSRTGGNNEQFF
D gene: TRBD1; clone size: .; V gene: TRBV6-5; J gene: TRBJ2-7; CDR3 DNA: TGTGCCAGCAGTTACCTCGGGACAGGCTCGTACGAGCAGTACTTC; CDR3 protein: CASSYLGTGSYEQYF
D gene: .; clone size: .; V gene: TRBV9; J gene: TRBJ2-3; CDR3 DNA: TGTGCCAGCAGCGTGTATGACAGAAGCACAGATACGCAGTATTTT; CDR3 protein: CASSVYDRSTDTQYF
D gene: .; clone size: .; V gene: TRBV21-1; J gene: TRBJ1-2; CDR3 DNA: TGTGGGGGGTTTAACTATGGCTACACCTTC; CDR3 protein: CGGFNYGYTF
D gene: TRBD1; clone size: .; V gene: TRBV6-5; J gene: TRBJ1-6; CDR3 DNA: TGTGCCAGCAGTCAACAGGGGAGTTCACCCCTCCACTTT; CDR3 protein: CASSQQGSSPLHF
D gene: TRBD2; clone size: .; V gene: TRBV19; J gene: TRBJ2-1; CDR3 DNA: TGTGCCAGTAGGCGGGGGGCTTCCTACAATGAGCAGTTCTTC; CDR3 protein: CASRRGASYNEQFF
D gene: TRBD1; clone size: .; V gene: TRBV27; J gene: TRBJ1-5; CDR3 DNA: TGTGCCAGCAGTTTATCCCCGAGGGGGCTGGTTCAGCCCCAGCATTTT; CDR3 protein: CASSLSPRGLVQPQHF
D gene: TRBD1; clone size: .; V gene: TRBV30; J gene: TRBJ2-7; CDR3 DNA: TGTGCCTGGAGTAGGACAGGGGTCCCCTTCGAGCAGTACTTC; CDR3 protein: CAWSRTGVPFEQYF
D gene: .; clone size: .; V gene: TRBV6-5; J gene: TRBJ2-1; CDR3 DNA: TGTGCCAGCAGTTTGGGACCGATCAATGAGCAGTTCTTC; CDR3 protein: CASSLGPINEQFF
D gene: .; clone size: .; V gene: TRBV7-2; J gene: TRBJ2-3; CDR3 DNA: TGTGCCAGCAGCAAATTCACAGATACGCAGTATTTT; CDR3 protein: CASSKFTDTQYF
D gene: TRBD1; clone size: .; V gene: TRBV7-9; J gene: TRBJ2-7; CDR3 DNA: TGTGCCAGCAGCTTAGATATTGGGGGACAGGGTGTCTTC; CDR3 protein: CASSLDIGGQGVF
D gene: .; clone size: .; V gene: TRBV6-5; J gene: TRBJ1-6; CDR3 DNA: TGTGCCAGCAGTTACCAGATTGGGGATCCCCTCCACTTT; CDR3 protein: CASSYQIGDPLHF
D gene: .; clone size: .; V gene: TRBV11-2; J gene: TRBJ1-3; CDR3 DNA: TGTGCCAGCAGCTCACACAGGCTCCTCTCTGGAAACACCATATATTTT; CDR3 protein: CASSSHRLLSGNTIYF
D gene: .; clone size: .; V gene: TRBV11-1; J gene: TRBJ1-1; CDR3 DNA: TGTGCCAGTAGCGGGAGAAACACTGAAGCTTTCTTT; CDR3 protein: CASSGRNTEAFF
D gene: .; clone size: .; V gene: TRBV28; J gene: TRBJ1-5; CDR3 DNA: TGTGCCAGCACCTCGTGGGGGAGCAATCAGCCCCAGCATTTT; CDR3 protein: CASTSWGSNQPQHF
D gene: .; clone size: .; V gene: TRBV15; J gene: TRBJ2-1; CDR3 DNA: TGTGCCACCAGTAGACCGAGGGGTGAGCAGTTCTTC; CDR3 protein: CATSRPRGEQFF
D gene: .; clone size: once; V gene: TRBV10-2; J gene: TRBJ2-5; CDR3 DNA: TGCGCCAGCAATAATCGGGACTCCGCTCAAGAGACCCAGTACTTC; CDR3 protein: CASNNRDSAQETQYF
D gene: TRBD1; clone size: .; V gene: TRBV28; J gene: TRBJ2-7; CDR3 DNA: TGTGCCAGCAGTACTGGGACAGGGGCTGCCTACGAGCAGTACTTC; CDR3 protein: CASSTGTGAAYEQYF
D gene: .; clone size: once; V gene: TRBV9; J gene: TRBJ2-3; CDR3 DNA: TGTGCCAGCAGCGTAGGGGGACCAGATACGCAGTATTTT; CDR3 protein: CASSVGGPDTQYF
D gene: .; clone size: once; V gene: TRBV6-5; J gene: TRBJ2-2; CDR3 DNA: TGTGCCAGCAGCCGAACCCAGGGAGTCGGGGAGCTGTTTTTT; CDR3 protein: CASSRTQGVGELFF
D gene: .; clone size: .; V gene: TRBV27; J gene: TRBJ1-4; CDR3 DNA: TGTGCCAGCAGTTTATCGACCCCAGGGGAAAATGAAAAACTGTTTTTT; CDR3 protein: CASSLSTPGENEKLFF
D gene: TRBD1; clone size: .; V gene: TRBV4-3; J gene: TRBJ1-2; CDR3 DNA: TGCGCCAGCAGCCTGGACAGGACTAACTATGGCTACACCTTC; CDR3 protein: CASSLDRTNYGYTF
D gene: TRBD1; clone size: .; V gene: TRBV27; J gene: TRBJ1-6; CDR3 DNA: TGTGCCAGCAAAACGACAGGGACTTACTCACCCCTCCACTTT; CDR3 protein: CASKTTGTYSPLHF
D gene: .; clone size: .; V gene: TRBV30; J gene: TRBJ1-1; CDR3 DNA: TGTGCCTGGAGTGTAATGGGGGTTGGTGAAGCTTTCTTT; CDR3 protein: CAWSVMGVGEAFF
D gene: .; clone size: once; V gene: TRBV5-1; J gene: TRBJ2-5; CDR3 DNA: TGCGCCAGCAGCTTGGGTAGCGGAAGGCCCGGGGCCCAGTACTTC; CDR3 protein: CASSLGSGRPGAQYF
D gene: TRBD2; clone size: few; V gene: TRBV2; J gene: TRBJ2-1; CDR3 DNA: TGTGCCAGCCGACTAGCGGCAGCCCGAGGGCATGAGCAGTTCTTC; CDR3 protein: CASRLAAARGHEQFF
D gene: TRBD2; clone size: .; V gene: TRBV12-5; J gene: TRBJ2-1; CDR3 DNA: TGTGCTAGTGGTTTCGTAGTAGCGGGAGCCAATGAGCAGTTCTTC; CDR3 protein: CASGFVVAGANEQFF
D gene: .; clone size: .; V gene: TRBV11-2; J gene: TRBJ2-7; CDR3 DNA: TGTGCCAGCAGTAGAGAGCGCAACGGGGTTTACGAGCAGTACTTC; CDR3 protein: CASSRERNGVYEQYF
D gene: TRBD1; clone size: .; V gene: TRBV6-1; J gene: TRBJ2-7; CDR3 DNA: TGTGCCAGCTTCGGGACAGCTACCTACGAGCAGTACTTC; CDR3 protein: CASFGTATYEQYF
D gene: .; clone size: .; V gene: TRBV6-5; J gene: TRBJ1-2; CDR3 DNA: TGTGCCAGCAGTTACAATAACTATGGCTACACCTTC; CDR3 protein: CASSYNNYGYTF
D gene: .; clone size: .; V gene: TRBV6-5; J gene: TRBJ1-6; CDR3 DNA: TGTGCCAGCAGTTACCGAAATTCACCCCTCCACTTT; CDR3 protein: CASSYRNSPLHF
D gene: TRBD1; clone size: .; V gene: TRBV29-1; J gene: TRBJ1-5; CDR3 DNA: TGCAGCGTTTACTTGACAGGGGGCCGGGAAGGCAATCAGCCCCAGCATTTT; CDR3 protein: CSVYLTGGREGNQPQHF
D gene: .; clone size: .; V gene: TRBV9; J gene: TRBJ2-1; CDR3 DNA: TGTGCCAGCAGCGCAACCACTTACCTCACGGGCAATGAGCAGTTCTTC; CDR3 protein: CASSATTYLTGNEQFF
D gene: .; clone size: .; V gene: TRBV2; J gene: TRBJ1-5; CDR3 DNA: TGTGCCAGCAGTGGGAGGGCTGGCAATCAGCCCCAGCATTTT; CDR3 protein: CASSGRAGNQPQHF
D gene: .; clone size: .; V gene: TRBV6-6; J gene: TRBJ2-3; CDR3 DNA: TGTGCCAGCAGTTACGGGGCTGCCTGGACGCAGTATTTT; CDR3 protein: CASSYGAAWTQYF
D gene: .; clone size: .; V gene: TRBV7-3; J gene: TRBJ1-2; CDR3 DNA: TGTGCCAGCAGCCCTAGCCCCGTGGGGTATGGCTACACCTTC; CDR3 protein: CASSPSPVGYGYTF
D gene: .; clone size: once; V gene: TRBV6-5; J gene: TRBJ1-4; CDR3 DNA: TGTGCCAGCAGTCCCCGGAGGAGGGAGAATGAAAAACTGTTTTTT; CDR3 protein: CASSPRRRENEKLFF
D gene: .; clone size: .; V gene: TRBV29-1; J gene: TRBJ1-1; CDR3 DNA: TGCAGCGTTCGGAAGGGGAACACTGAAGCTTTCTTT; CDR3 protein: CSVRKGNTEAFF
D gene: .; clone size: once; V gene: TRBV30; J gene: TRBJ1-5; CDR3 DNA: TGTGCCTGGAGTCCCGTTGGTGACGGTCTTAATCAGCCCCAGCATTTT; CDR3 protein: CAWSPVGDGLNQPQHF
D gene: .; clone size: .; V gene: TRBV19; J gene: TRBJ2-5; CDR3 DNA: TGTGCCAGTAGTACCAGAGACCCTCCGGGGACCCAGTACTTC; CDR3 protein: CASSTRDPPGTQYF